This T cell receptor beta chain was identified in a study of OX40 agonist ivuxolimab in advanced cancers. As to this clone: Its antigen remains unidentified.

Whole-study findings and limits: Partial responders dosed at 0.1-3.0 mg/kg displayed clonal expansion ranking among the lowest. Expanded clones were, on average, more numerous among CD8+ T cells than CD4+.

Data came from immunoSEQ multiplex PCR; TCRdb stores just in-frame clones and leaves some out. This table has over 25,000 clones, 86% appearing once. The sample consisted of CD4+ or CD8+ T cells sorted from blood, taken in a trial of the OX40 agonist ivuxolimab. The TCR originated in an adult with an advanced solid tumor such as melanoma, head and neck, liver or kidney cancer.

CDR3 protein: CASSLEKNIQYF. The CDR3, as DNA: TGTGCCAGCAGCTTGGAAAAAAACATTCAGTACTTC. This sequence joins TRBV5-8 and TRBJ2-4; D ambiguous. The ends were cut back, 0 bases at V and 4 bases at J, with 2 bases in the middle. This CDR3 is built from 12 residues. Germline V CDR1 and CDR2: SGHTS, YDEGEE. The full variable domain, its missing parts supplied by reference TRBV5-8 and TRBJ2-4, is EAGVTQSPTHLIKTRGQQATLRCSPISGHTSVYWYQQALGLGLQFLLWYDEGEERNRGNFPPRFSGRQFPNYSSELNVNALELEDSALYLCASSLEKNIQYFGAGTRLSVL.